This T cell receptor beta chain is from a study of graft-versus-host responses after intestinal transplantation. Study at large: Every recipient underwent anti-thymocyte globulin induction, then tacrolimus and steroids for two to three years. Broader study findings: The study associated peak circulating GvH clone levels with early post-transplant HvG declines. Detection of GvH clones occurred in recipient marrow, and some had their first appearance in ileum or blood.

Assay used: immunoSEQ multiplex PCR; TCRdb lists only in-frame clones, some missing. Of about 120,000 clones in the sample, roughly 91% were seen once. In this sample, this clone turned up a few times. Its antigen remains unknown. The V and J ends lost 3 bases and 8 bases respectively, with 19 bases between them. Germline values: CDR1 SEHNR, CDR2 FQNEAQ (reference sequence). The CDR3 extends over 15 amino acids. The material sequenced was unstimulated CD4+ T cells sorted from spleen or lymph node cells, taken before intestinal transplant. J is TRBJ1-2 and V is TRBV7-9; TRBD1 is a possible D gene (5 bases). This receptor was obtained from a human donor who received an intestinal transplant. The DNA for the CDR3 is TGTGCCAGCAGCTTGAGTAGAGCCACTTGGGGGGGCTACACCTTC. Protein sequence: CASSLSRATWGGYTF.